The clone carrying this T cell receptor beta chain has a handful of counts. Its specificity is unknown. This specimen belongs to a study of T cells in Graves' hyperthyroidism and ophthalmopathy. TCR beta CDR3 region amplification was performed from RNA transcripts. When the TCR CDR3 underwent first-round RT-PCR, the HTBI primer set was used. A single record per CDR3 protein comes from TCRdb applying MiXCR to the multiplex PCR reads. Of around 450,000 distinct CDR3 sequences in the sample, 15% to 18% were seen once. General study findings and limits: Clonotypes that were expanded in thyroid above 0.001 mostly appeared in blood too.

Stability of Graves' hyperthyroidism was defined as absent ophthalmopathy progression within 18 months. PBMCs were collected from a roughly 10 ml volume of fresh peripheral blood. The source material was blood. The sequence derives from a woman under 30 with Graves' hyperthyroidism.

The CDR3: CASSQTGNNSPLHF. CDR3 sequence (DNA): TGTGCCAGCAGCCAGACAGGCAATAATTCACCCCTCCACTTT. The chain recombines TRBV3-1 with TRBJ1-6, with D perhaps matching TRBD1 (6 bases). From germline, CDR1 is LGHDT and CDR2 YNNKEL (reference sequence). The CDR3 has 14 residues. V was trimmed by 3 bases and J by 5 bases, leaving 8 bases between them.